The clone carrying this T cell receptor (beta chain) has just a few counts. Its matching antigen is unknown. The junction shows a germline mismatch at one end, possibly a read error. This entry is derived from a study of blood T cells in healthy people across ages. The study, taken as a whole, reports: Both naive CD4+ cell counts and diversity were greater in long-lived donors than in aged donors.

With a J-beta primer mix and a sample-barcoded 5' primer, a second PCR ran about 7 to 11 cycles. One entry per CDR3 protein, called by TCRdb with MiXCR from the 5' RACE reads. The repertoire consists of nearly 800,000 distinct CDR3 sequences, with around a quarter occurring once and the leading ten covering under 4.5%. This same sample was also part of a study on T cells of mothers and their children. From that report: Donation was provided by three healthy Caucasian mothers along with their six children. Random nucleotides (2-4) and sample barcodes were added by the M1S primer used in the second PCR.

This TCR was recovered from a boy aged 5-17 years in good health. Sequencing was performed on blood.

CDR3 amino acids: CASSFWGGGATDTQYF. CDR3 sequence (DNA): TGTGCCAGCAGTTTCTGGGGCGGGGGCGCCACAGACACGCAGTATTTT. The chain uses TRBV12-3 or TRBV12-4 and TRBJ2-3; D perhaps matches TRBD2 (7 bases). This CDR3 is 16 amino acids long.